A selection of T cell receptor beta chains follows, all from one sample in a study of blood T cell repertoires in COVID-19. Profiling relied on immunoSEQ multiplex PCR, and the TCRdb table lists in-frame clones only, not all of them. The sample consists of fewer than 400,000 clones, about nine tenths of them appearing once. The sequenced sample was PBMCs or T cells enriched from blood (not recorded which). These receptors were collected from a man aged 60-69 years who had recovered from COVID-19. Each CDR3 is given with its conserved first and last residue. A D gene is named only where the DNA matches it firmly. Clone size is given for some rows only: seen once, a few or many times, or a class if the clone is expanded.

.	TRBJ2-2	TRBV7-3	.	TGTGCCAGCAGCTTAGCTAGCCGAGCCGGGGAGCTGTTTTTT	CASSLASRAGELFF
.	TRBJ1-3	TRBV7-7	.	TGTGCTAGCAGCTTACGGAAGTCACGGAGCTCTGGAAACACCATATATTTT	CASSLRKSRSSGNTIYF
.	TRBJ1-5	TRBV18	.	TGTGCCAGCTCACCAACTATGGCCCAGCCCCAGCATTTT	CASSPTMAQPQHF
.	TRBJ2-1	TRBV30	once	TGTGCCTGGAGTGTCGGACAGAGAAGGGGCAATGAGCAGTTCTTC	CAWSVGQRRGNEQFF
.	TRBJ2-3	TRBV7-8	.	TGTGCCAGCAGCCGACCGGGAGATACGCAGTATTTT	CASSRPGDTQYF
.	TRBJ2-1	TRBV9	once	TGTGCCAGCAGCGTTCAGACAGTGAACAATGAGCAGTTCTTC	CASSVQTVNNEQFF
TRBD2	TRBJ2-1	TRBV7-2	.	TGTGCCAGCAGCGCGGGAGGGGGCTCCTACAATGAGCAGTTCTTC	CASSAGGGSYNEQFF
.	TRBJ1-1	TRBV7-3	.	TGTGCCAGCAGCTTAAAGGCGGGGGCGCGAGCTGAAGCTTTCTTT	CASSLKAGARAEAFF
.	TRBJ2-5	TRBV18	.	TGTGCCAGCTCAGGCGTGAACAGGGTAATGGAGACCCAGTACTTC	CASSGVNRVMETQYF
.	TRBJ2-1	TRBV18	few	TGTGCCAGCTCACCACCCCAGGTGGATTATGAGCAGTTCTTC	CASSPPQVDYEQFF
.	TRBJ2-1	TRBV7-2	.	TGTGCCAGCAGCTTAAACGGGAGAAGCTACAATGAGCAGTTCTTC	CASSLNGRSYNEQFF
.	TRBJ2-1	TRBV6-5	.	TGTGCCAGCAGACAGGGTGGGAATGAGCAGTTCTTC	CASRQGGNEQFF
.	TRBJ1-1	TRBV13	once	TGTGCCAGCAGCTTAAGCCCCAGGCCTGAAGCTTTCTTT	CASSLSPRPEAFF
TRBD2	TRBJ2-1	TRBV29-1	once	TGCAGCGTTGAAGCGGGAGGGTCCTACAATGAGCAGTTCTTC	CSVEAGGSYNEQFF
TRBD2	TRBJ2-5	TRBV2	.	TGTGCCAGCAAGCGGACTAGCGGGATAGGGCAAGAGACCCAGTACTTC	CASKRTSGIGQETQYF
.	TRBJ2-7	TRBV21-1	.	TGTGCCAGCAGCTATAGGAGGCGAGGCCTAGCGGGAGCGGTAGACGAGCAGTACTTC	CASSYRRRGLAGAVDEQYF
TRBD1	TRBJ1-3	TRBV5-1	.	TGCGCCAGCAGCTTGGCCGGGATAGCCAGGGGGCGAAACACCATATATTTT	CASSLAGIARGRNTIYF
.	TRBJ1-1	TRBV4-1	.	TGCGCCAGCAGCCTTCAGGTTGGAGGGAACACTGAAGCTTTCTTT	CASSLQVGGNTEAFF
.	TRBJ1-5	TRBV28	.	TGTGCCAGCAGGGGCGGGAGTAGCAATCAGCCCCAGCATTTT	CASRGGSSNQPQHF
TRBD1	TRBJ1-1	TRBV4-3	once	TGCGCCAGCAGCCAAGTTTTTTCCCTCCGGGACAGGGGTATTTCTAACACTGAAGCTTTCTTT	CASSQVFSLRDRGISNTEAFF
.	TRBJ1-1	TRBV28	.	TGTGCCAGCAGAGATCTTGGGGGCCCACCGAACACTGAAGCTTTCTTT	CASRDLGGPPNTEAFF
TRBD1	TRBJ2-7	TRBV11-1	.	TGTGCCAGCAGTGGACAGGGGTTAGACGAGCAGTACTTC	CASSGQGLDEQYF
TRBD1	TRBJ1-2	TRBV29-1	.	TGCAGCGTTGGTTATCGGGGACAGGGAGAATATGGCTACACCTTC	CSVGYRGQGEYGYTF
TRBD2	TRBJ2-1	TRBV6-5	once	TGTGCCAGCAGTTTGCTTGGGACTAGCGGTAACAATGAGCAGTTCTTC	CASSLLGTSGNNEQFF
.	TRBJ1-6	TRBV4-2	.	TGTGCCAGCAGCCAGACCCGGGGGGCGGGTTCACCCCTCCACTTT	CASSQTRGAGSPLHF
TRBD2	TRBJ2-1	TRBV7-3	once	TGTGCCAGCAGCTTAACGGGACTAGCGGTCTCCTACAATGAGCAGTTCTTC	CASSLTGLAVSYNEQFF
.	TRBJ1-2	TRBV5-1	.	TGCGCCAGCAGCTTCATGGACACAGAGCACTATAACTATGGCTACACCTTC	CASSFMDTEHYNYGYTF
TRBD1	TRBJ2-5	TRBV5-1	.	TGCGCCAGCAGCTTACCCCAGGGGGTGACAGGCGAGACCCAGTACTTC	CASSLPQGVTGETQYF
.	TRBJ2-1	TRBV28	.	TGTGCCAGCAGTTCCCCTAGCCGTGAGCAGTTCTTC	CASSSPSREQFF
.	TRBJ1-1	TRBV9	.	TGTGCCAGCAGCGAGATGGGACAGAACACTGAAGCTTTCTTT	CASSEMGQNTEAFF
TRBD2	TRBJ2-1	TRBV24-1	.	TGTGCCACCGAACTCAGCGGGAGGGCCTACAATGAGCAGTTCTTC	CATELSGRAYNEQFF
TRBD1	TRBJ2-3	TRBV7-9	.	TGTGCCAGCAGCTTAAGGGGGCTCACAGATACGCAGTATTTT	CASSLRGLTDTQYF
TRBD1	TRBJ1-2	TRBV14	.	TGTGCCAGCAGCCTAAACCGGGACAGGGATGGCTACACCTTC	CASSLNRDRDGYTF
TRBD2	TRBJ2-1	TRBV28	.	TGTGCCAGCAGTTTATCGGCTAGCGGGAGTACGAATGAGCAGTTCTTC	CASSLSASGSTNEQFF
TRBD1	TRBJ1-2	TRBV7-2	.	TGTGCCAGCAGCGCCATTGGGCAGGGGGCAGGGGGCTACACCTTC	CASSAIGQGAGGYTF
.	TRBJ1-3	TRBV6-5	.	TGTGCCAGCGAGTCTGGAAACACCATATATTTT	CASESGNTIYF
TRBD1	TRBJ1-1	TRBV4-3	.	TGCGCCAGCAGCCATACCCGGGACAGAAACACTGAAGCTTTCTTT	CASSHTRDRNTEAFF
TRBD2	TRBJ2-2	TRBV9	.	TGTGCCAGCAGCGGAGGACTAGCGGGAGTCGGAACCGGGGAGCTGTTTTTT	CASSGGLAGVGTGELFF
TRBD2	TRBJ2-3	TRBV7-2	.	TGTGCCAGCAGCACAGCAGCGGGGGGCACAGATACGCAGTATTTT	CASSTAAGGTDTQYF
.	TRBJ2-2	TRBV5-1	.	TGCGCCAGCAGCTCCGGGTGGGCAAGGGAGTGGACCGGGGAGCTGTTTTTT	CASSSGWAREWTGELFF
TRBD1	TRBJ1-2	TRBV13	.	TGTGCCAGCAGTTCCCCGGGACAGGGAATTCGCTATGGCTACACCTTC	CASSSPGQGIRYGYTF
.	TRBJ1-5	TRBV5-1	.	TGCGCCAGCAGCTTGGTAGTCGGTCAGCCCCAGCATTTT	CASSLVVGQPQHF
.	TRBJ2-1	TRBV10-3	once	TGTGCCATCAGTGACGGTCTTGGAGCCCGGCTTAACAATGAGCAGTTCTTC	CAISDGLGARLNNEQFF
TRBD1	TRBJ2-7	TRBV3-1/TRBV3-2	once	TGTGCCAGCAGCCCAGATGTAGGGGACAGGTCCTACGAGCAGTACTTC	CASSPDVGDRSYEQYF
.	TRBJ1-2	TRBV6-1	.	TGTGCCAGCAGTGAAGTCGCGGGAGGGTATGGCTACACCTTC	CASSEVAGGYGYTF
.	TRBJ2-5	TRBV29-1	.	TGCAGCGCCCCCCACCCACAGGGTACGAGGGCGACCCAGTACTTC	CSAPHPQGTRATQYF
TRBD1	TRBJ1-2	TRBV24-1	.	TGTGCCACCAGTGACCCTAGGACAGGGGGGGACTATGGCTACACCTTC	CATSDPRTGGDYGYTF
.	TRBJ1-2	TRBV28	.	TGTGCCAGCAGGTATGGACAGTTCGGCTACACCTTC	CASRYGQFGYTF